Described below is a single T cell receptor (beta chain) sequence and its context. For TCRbeta, the library was prepared with unique molecular identifiers. A single record per CDR3 protein comes from TCRdb applying MiXCR to the PCR reads. Here the sample spans about 400,000 distinct CDR3 sequences, about 20% being singletons. This entry is derived from a study of T-cell reconstitution after alpha-beta-depleted transplantation in children. The CDR3 is 14 amino acids. Germline lookup yields CDR1 MDHEN and CDR2 SYDVKM. V was cut by 3 bases and J by 3 bases, with 9 bases left in between. This TCR was sampled from a human donor who donated a stem cell graft to a child with acute myeloid leukemia. Sequenced material: PBMCs from the stem cell graft donor, taken from the stem cell graft. The gene calls are TRBV28 and TRBJ2-1; D call uncertain. Written as DNA, the CDR3 is TGTGCCAGCAGTTTCGGCTTAAACTACAATGAGCAGTTCTTC. Translation: CASSFGLNYNEQFF.